This T cell receptor (beta chain) was documented in a study of sequential checkpoint blockade in melanoma. Study-wide background: First-line arms were nivolumab then ipilimumab, or the reverse, randomized 1:1. After both sequences, patients received maintenance nivolumab.

This sample's treatment: randomized to nivolumab then ipilimumab (arm A) or the reverse (arm B). DNA-damaging chemotherapy had not been given to any patient beforehand. From thawed PBMCs, live CD3+CD8+ cells negative for CD19 and CD56 were sorted. Sequenced by immunoSEQ multiplex PCR; TCRdb stores in-frame clones only, minus some. In the table there are some 32,000 clones, roughly 84% of which are singletons. The CDR3 consists of 15 residues. The germline CDR1 and CDR2 sequences are SNHLY and FYNNEI. With 5 bases clipped from V and 0 bases from J, the junction kept 5 bases outside the gene matches. The rearrangement uses TRBV2 and TRBJ2-3; 7 nucleotides line up with TRBD1. Here the sequenced sample was CD8+ T cells sorted from blood (inferred from file names), taken from a patient given nivolumab and ipilimumab in sequence. The receptor's source is a human donor with melanoma. The CDR3 loop is CASSSGTVSTDTQYF. DNA of the CDR3: TGTGCCAGCAGTTCCGGGACAGTCAGCACAGATACGCAGTATTTT.